This T cell receptor (beta chain) is drawn from a study of T-cell reconstitution after alpha-beta-depleted transplantation in children. V was clipped by 5 bases and J by 4 bases, with 12 bases between them. Germline CDR1 reads SEHNR; CDR2 reads FQNEAQ (reference sequence). CDR3 length: 13 residues. This clonotype was detected only a few times. The antigen is not known. The library targeted TCRbeta and was prepared with unique molecular identifiers. TCRdb reanalysed the PCR reads using MiXCR and keeps one entry per CDR3 protein. The data contain over 400,000 distinct CDR3 sequences, 43% of them singletons. Findings of the study overall: Surviving thymic progenitors and recipient T cells were the source of high TCRbeta diversity at day 60 in some patients. Several hundred rapidly expanded clones from non-depleted graft cells reportedly supplied alpha-beta T cells about two months post-transplant. T cells produced anew were the main source of T-cell counts and diversity one year after transplant.

This sequence originates from a girl aged 2 to 10 with aplastic anemia, due to receive a stem cell transplant. The sample here was PBMCs, taken before TCRalphabeta/CD19-depleted stem cell transplant. This chain connects TRBV7-9 to TRBJ2-7, with D perhaps TRBD1 (6 bases). CDR3 region: CASSPGATYEQYF. DNA of the CDR3: TGTGCCAGCAGCCCAGGGGCTACTTACGAGCAGTACTTC.